This T cell receptor (beta chain) was observed in a study of T cells in Graves' hyperthyroidism and ophthalmopathy. The germline gives CDR1 SNHLY, CDR2 FYNNEI. Trimming took 6 bases from V and 6 from J, leaving 13 bases between them. The length of the CDR3 is 13 residues. This clonotype was detected ten times or more. It was RNA transcripts that yielded the amplified TCR beta CDR3 regions. HTBI primers drove first-round RT-PCR of the TCR CDR3. TCRdb re-derived calls from the multiplex PCR reads in MiXCR, one entry per CDR3 protein. The sample holds nearly 600,000 distinct CDR3 sequences, approximately 15% seen once. Uncontrolled infections, other autoimmune diseases, pregnancy or lactation led to exclusion of patients. Fresh 10 ml peripheral blood yielded PBMCs.

The sequence was collected from a woman under 30 with Graves' ophthalmopathy. The chain links TRBV2 to TRBJ2-3; no definite D call. The sample taken for sequencing was blood. This CDR3 reads CASSVIRRDTQYF. The CDR3 bases are TGTGCCAGCAGCGTGATACGTCGGGATACGCAGTATTTT. The full variable domain, with the rest looked up from reference TRBV2 and TRBJ2-3, is EPEVTQTPSHQVTQMGQEVILRCVPISNHLYFYWYRQILGQKVEFLVSFYNNEISEKSEIFDDQFSVERPDGSNFTLKIRSTKLEDSAMYFCASSVIRRDTQYFGPGTRLTVL.